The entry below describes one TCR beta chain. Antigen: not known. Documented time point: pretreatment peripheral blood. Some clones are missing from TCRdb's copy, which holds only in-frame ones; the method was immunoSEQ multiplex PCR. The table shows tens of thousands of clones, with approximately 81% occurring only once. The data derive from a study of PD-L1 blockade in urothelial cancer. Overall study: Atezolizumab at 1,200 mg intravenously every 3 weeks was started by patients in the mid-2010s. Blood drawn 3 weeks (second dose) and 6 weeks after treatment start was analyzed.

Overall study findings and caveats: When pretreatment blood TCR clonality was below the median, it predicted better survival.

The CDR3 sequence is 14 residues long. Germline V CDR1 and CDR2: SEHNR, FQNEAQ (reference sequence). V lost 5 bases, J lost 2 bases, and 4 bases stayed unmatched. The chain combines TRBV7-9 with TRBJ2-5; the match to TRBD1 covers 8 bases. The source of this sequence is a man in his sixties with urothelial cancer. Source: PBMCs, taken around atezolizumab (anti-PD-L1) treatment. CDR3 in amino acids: CASSPRTGQETQYF. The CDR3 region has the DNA TGTGCCAGCAGCCCAAGGACAGGGCAAGAGACCCAGTACTTC.